This T cell receptor beta chain was sequenced during a study of molecular identifiers for immune sequencing clone quantification. Across the study: Four of five splits of RNA from around 18,000 or 91,000 naive CD8 cells were sequenced in replicates.

For this clonotype: Given a much more abundant clone one base away, this may be a read error.

TCR libraries were built in bulk with a published protocol and specific TCR primers. A single record per CDR3 protein comes from TCRdb applying MiXCR to the PCR reads. The data contain about 65,000 distinct CDR3 sequences, 18% of them singletons. The authors sorted naive CD8 T cells as CD8+CD4-CCR7+CD45RA+. The TCR sequence derives from a human donor in good health. Some libraries in this study had Jurkat cell RNA spiked in. The sequencing sample was made of naive CD8+ T cells from blood, with Jurkat cell RNA spiked in. The subset was: FACS-sorted CD8+CD4-CCR7+CD45RA+ naive T cells.

The CDR3 coding sequence is TGTGCCGGACTTACAGATACGCAGTATTTT. It yields the protein CAGLTDTQYF. This chain joins TRBV28 and TRBJ2-3, with D possibly TRBD2 on 5 matching bases. Trimming pared 11 bases from V and 3 bases from J, leaving 6 bases between. The germline CDR1 and CDR2 sequences are MDHEN and SYDVKM. The CDR3 loop spans 10 amino acids.